This entry describes one TCR beta chain. Repertoires were generated with immunoSEQ multiplex PCR, while TCRdb's copy carries only in-frame clones and drops some. The sample contains about 980,000 clones, roughly 72% of which appear only once. The data stem from a study of shared clonotypes between healthy human individuals. Trimming pared 0 bases from V and 2 bases from J, leaving 5 bases between. The CDR3 length is 12 residues. The V gene's germline CDR1 is GTSNPN and CDR2 SVGIG (reference sequence). Sequencing was carried out using memory CD4+ T cells sorted from blood. The subset was: CD45RA-negative fraction. The clonotype was recovered from a man younger than 35 in good health. This chain joins TRBV30 and TRBJ2-7; no clear D. In DNA form, the CDR3 reads TGTGCCTGGAGTGTCAATCCCTACGAGCAGTACTTC. Translating gives CAWSVNPYEQYF.